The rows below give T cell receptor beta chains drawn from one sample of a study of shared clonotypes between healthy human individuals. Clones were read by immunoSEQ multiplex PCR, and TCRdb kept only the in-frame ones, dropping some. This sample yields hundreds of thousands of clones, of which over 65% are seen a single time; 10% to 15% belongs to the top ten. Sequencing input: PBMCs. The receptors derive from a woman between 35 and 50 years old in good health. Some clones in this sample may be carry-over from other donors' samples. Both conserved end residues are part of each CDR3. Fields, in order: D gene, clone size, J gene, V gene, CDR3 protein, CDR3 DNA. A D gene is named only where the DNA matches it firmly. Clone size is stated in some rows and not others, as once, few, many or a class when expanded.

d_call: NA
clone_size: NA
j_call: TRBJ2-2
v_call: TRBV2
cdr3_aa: CASSDRDSYANTGELFF
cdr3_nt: TGTGCCAGCAGTGACCGGGACTCCTACGCGAACACCGGGGAGCTGTTTTTT

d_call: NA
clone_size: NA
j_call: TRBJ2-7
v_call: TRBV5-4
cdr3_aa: CASSVDSYEQYF
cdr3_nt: TGTGCCAGCAGCGTTGACAGCTACGAGCAGTACTTC

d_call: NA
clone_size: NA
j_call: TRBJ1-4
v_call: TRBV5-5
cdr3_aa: CASRLGGSEKLFF
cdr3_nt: TGTGCCAGCAGACTGGGGGGTTCGGAAAAACTGTTTTTT

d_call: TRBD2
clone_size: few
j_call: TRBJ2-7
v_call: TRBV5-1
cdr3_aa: CASSLDTLADYEQYF
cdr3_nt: TGCGCCAGCAGCTTGGATACGCTAGCGGACTACGAGCAGTACTTC

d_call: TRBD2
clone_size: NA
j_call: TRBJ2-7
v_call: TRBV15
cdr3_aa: CATSRDQFTSGDRQYF
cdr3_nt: TGTGCCACCAGCAGAGATCAGTTTACTAGCGGGGATAGGCAGTACTTC

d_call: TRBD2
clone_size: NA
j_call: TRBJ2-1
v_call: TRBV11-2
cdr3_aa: CASSLFLAGEYNEQFF
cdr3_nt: TGTGCCAGCAGCTTATTTCTAGCGGGAGAATACAATGAGCAGTTCTTC

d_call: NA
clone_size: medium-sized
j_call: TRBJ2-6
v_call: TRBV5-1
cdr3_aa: CASSPRGDSGANVLTF
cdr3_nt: TGCGCCAGCAGCCCAAGGGGGGACTCTGGGGCCAACGTCCTGACTTTC

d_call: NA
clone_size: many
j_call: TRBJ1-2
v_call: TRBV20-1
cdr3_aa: CSARDRQGYTF
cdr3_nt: TGCAGTGCTAGAGATCGACAGGGCTACACCTTC

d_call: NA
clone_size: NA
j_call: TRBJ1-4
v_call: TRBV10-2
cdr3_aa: CASRDPFNEKLFF
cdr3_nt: TGCGCCAGCAGGGACCCATTTAATGAAAAACTGTTTTTT

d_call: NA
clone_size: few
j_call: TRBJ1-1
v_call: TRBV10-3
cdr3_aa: CAISMRGGLNTEAFF
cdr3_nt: TGTGCCATCAGCATGAGGGGGGGGTTGAACACTGAAGCTTTCTTT

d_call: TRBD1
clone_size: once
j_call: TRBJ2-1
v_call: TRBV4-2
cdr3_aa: CASSYRGTHGNEQFF
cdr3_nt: TGTGCCAGCAGCTACAGGGGAACCCATGGAAATGAGCAGTTCTTC

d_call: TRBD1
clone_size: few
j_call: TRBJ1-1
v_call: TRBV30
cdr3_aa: CAWSVLGQGALEAFF
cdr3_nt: TGTGCCTGGAGTGTACTAGGACAGGGGGCTCTTGAAGCTTTCTTT

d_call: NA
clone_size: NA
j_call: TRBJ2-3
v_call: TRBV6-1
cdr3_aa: CASKPGLSTDTQYF
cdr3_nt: TGTGCCAGCAAACCGGGCCTTAGCACAGATACGCAGTATTTT

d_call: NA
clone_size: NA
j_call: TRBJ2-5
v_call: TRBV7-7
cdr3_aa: CASSNQYQETQYF
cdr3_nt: TGTGCTAGCAGTAACCAATACCAAGAGACCCAGTACTTC

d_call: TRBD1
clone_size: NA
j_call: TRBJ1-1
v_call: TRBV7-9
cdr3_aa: CASSRQTGGTEAFF
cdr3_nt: TGTGCCAGCAGCCGACAAACAGGGGGCACTGAAGCTTTCTTT

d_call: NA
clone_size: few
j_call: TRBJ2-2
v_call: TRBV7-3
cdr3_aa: CASSPGPGELFF
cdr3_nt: TGTGCCAGCAGCCCCGGACCTGGGGAGCTGTTTTTT

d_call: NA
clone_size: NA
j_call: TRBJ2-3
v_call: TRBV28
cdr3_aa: CASNRPSTDTQYF
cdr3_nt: TGTGCCAGCAATCGACCCAGCACAGATACGCAGTATTTT

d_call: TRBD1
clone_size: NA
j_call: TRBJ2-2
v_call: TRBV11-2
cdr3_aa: CASLNLGQANTGELFF
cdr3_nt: TGTGCCAGCTTAAACCTAGGACAGGCGAACACCGGGGAGCTGTTTTTT

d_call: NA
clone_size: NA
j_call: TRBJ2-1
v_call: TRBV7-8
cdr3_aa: CASSSKPLADEQFF
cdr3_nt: TGTGCCAGCAGCTCGAAACCACTAGCCGATGAGCAGTTCTTC

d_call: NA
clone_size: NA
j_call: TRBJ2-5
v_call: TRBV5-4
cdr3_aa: CASSLKSSWETQYF
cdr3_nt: TGTGCCAGCAGCTTGAAGTCCAGCTGGGAGACCCAGTACTTC

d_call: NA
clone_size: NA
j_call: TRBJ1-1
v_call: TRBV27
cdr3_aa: CASSQTGVNTEAFF
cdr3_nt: TGTGCCAGCAGTCAGACAGGAGTGAACACTGAAGCTTTCTTT

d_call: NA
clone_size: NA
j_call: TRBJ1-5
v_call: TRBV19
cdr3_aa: CASSTIGGNQPQHF
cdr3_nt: TGTGCCAGTAGTACTATAGGAGGCAATCAGCCCCAGCATTTT

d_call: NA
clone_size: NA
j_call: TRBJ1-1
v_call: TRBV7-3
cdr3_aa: CASSLNFSKRTGKSETEAFF
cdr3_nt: TGTGCCAGCAGCTTAAATTTTTCAAAGAGAACAGGGAAGTCGGAGACTGAAGCTTTCTTT

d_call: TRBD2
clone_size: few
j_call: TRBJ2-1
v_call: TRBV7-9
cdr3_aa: CASSLALAGAYNEQFF
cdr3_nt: TGTGCCAGCAGCTTAGCGCTCGCGGGGGCCTACAATGAGCAGTTCTTC

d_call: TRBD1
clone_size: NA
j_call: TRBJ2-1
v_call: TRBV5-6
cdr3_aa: CASSFSGTGGNEQFF
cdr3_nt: TGTGCCAGCAGCTTCTCGGGGACAGGGGGAAATGAGCAGTTCTTC

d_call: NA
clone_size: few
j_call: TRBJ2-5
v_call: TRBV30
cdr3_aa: CAWSVYRGQETQYF
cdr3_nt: TGTGCCTGGAGTGTATATCGGGGCCAAGAGACCCAGTACTTC

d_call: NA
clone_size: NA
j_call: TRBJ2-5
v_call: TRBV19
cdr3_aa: CASSSGRQETQYF
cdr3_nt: TGTGCCAGTAGTAGCGGACGGCAAGAGACCCAGTACTTC

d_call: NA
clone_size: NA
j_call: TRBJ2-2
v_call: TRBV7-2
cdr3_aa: CASSLEQLTTGELFF
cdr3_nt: TGTGCCAGCAGCTTAGAGCAACTAACCACCGGGGAGCTGTTTTTT

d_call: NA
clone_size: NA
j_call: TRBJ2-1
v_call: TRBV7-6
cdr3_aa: CASSLGGGVDEQFF
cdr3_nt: TGTGCCAGCAGCTTAGGGGGAGGAGTCGATGAGCAGTTCTTC

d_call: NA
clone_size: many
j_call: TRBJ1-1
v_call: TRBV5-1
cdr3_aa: CASRAGEWTEAFF
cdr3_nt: TGCGCCAGCAGGGCGGGAGAATGGACTGAAGCTTTCTTT

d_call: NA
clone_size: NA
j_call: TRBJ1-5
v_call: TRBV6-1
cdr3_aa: CASSEFVSQPQHF
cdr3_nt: TGTGCCAGCAGTGAATTTGTTAGCCAGCCCCAGCATTTT